In this sample, the clone carrying this T cell receptor (beta chain) turned up a few times. Its antigen is still unknown. This sample was taken from a study of human T cells and chemical hapten exposure. The wider study: The variation in per-sample TCR yields arose mainly from small differences in pooled library volumes.

Trimming removed 1 base from V and 4 bases from J, with 15 bases in between. CDR3 length: 16 residues. Germline V gives CDR1 SGHDT, CDR2 YYEEEE. What the library attached to individual cDNA molecules were unique molecular identifiers. TCRdb itself ran the RACE reads through MiXCR, one entry per CDR3 protein. The profile shows 82,000 or so distinct CDR3 sequences, over 10% of them singletons. Time point specified: patch test 3, about 24 weeks after DPC sensitization. Regarding treatment: therapeutic diphenylcyclopropenone sensitization with weekly scalp DPC. Samples of blood were obtained prior to the application of each patch test. Overall study findings and caveats: TCRs above 1 in 1000 frequency did not change with DPC sensitization.

The chain employs TRBV5-6 and TRBJ1-3; D remains unclear. This sequence was found in a woman aged 45 to 65 with alopecia areata. Some clones in this sample may be carry-over from other donors' samples. Here the sequenced sample was whole blood, taken in connection with sensitization to the hapten diphenylcyclopropenone (DPC). The CDR3 region is CASSLISPSFGNTIYF. Here the CDR3 DNA reads TGTGCCAGCAGCTTGATAAGTCCTTCGTTCGGAAACACCATATATTTT. Full variable domain (outside the CDR3, taken from reference TRBV5-6 and TRBJ1-3): DAGVTQSPTHLIKTRGQQVTLRCSPKSGHDTVSWYQQALGQGPQFIFQYYEEEERQRGNFPDRFSGHQFPNYSSELNVNALLLGDSALYLCASSLISPSFGNTIYFGEGSWLTVV.